The clone carrying this T cell receptor beta chain was seen a handful of times. From the 5' RACE reads, TCRdb called clonotypes with MiXCR, one entry per CDR3 protein. Among approximately 250,000 distinct CDR3 sequences, 16% were seen once, and the ten largest hold 22%. The sample originates from a study of T-cell memory formation after mild COVID-19. Sequencing input: PBMCs or a T cell subset sorted from them (not recorded which). The sequence came from a man between 18 and 35 years old who had mild COVID-19 (a few samples of this study predate the infection). Cell type and time point are not known.

DNA of the CDR3: TGTGCCAGCAGTCTAACCTACAGGCGGAGGGAGCAAGAGACCCAGTACTTC. The encoded protein is CASSLTYRRREQETQYF. V and J are TRBV27 and TRBJ2-5; possible D gene TRBD2, 6 bases. Germline loops: CDR1 MNHEY, CDR2 SMNVEV (reference sequence). The CDR3 has 17 amino acids. Trimming shortened V by 5 bases and J by 2 bases, and 21 bases separated the two germline ends.